These 5 T cell receptor beta chains were sequenced from one sample in a study of blood T cell repertoires in COVID-19. The assay was immunoSEQ multiplex PCR, and TCRdb's table has in-frame clones only and misses some. Of 150,000 or so clones in the sample, roughly 82% are singletons; the top ten hold about 16%. The source material was peripheral blood. These TCRs come from a human donor with acute or convalescent COVID-19. The donor label of this sample is uncertain.

This chain joins TRBV6-6 and TRBJ1-1; D is perhaps TRBD1 (5 bases). Looked up from germline, CDR1 is MNHNY and CDR2 is SVGAGI (reference sequence). The CDR3 is 11 amino acids. V was clipped by 11 bases and J by 5 bases, with 12 bases between them. CDR3 protein: CAARGGTEAFF. The CDR3 DNA reads TGTGCCGCTCGGGGGGGAACTGAAGCTTTCTTT.

The chain employs TRBV19 and TRBJ1-5; 9 nucleotides line up with TRBD1. With 5 bases clipped from V and 7 bases from J, the junction kept 6 bases outside the gene matches. The CDR3 sequence is 14 residues long. Germline CDR1 reads LNHDA; CDR2 reads SQIVND (reference sequence). CDR3 region: CASSPDRGRQPQHF. Here the CDR3 DNA reads TGTGCCAGTAGTCCGGACAGGGGACGCCAGCCCCAGCATTTT.

The CDR3 loop reads CASSQNRGSYGYTF. The CDR3 nucleotides are TGTGCCAGCAGCCAAAACAGGGGTAGCTATGGCTACACCTTC. V usage is TRBV3-1 (or the pseudogene TRBV3-2) and J usage is TRBJ1-2, with 7 positions matching TRBD1. J gave up 4 bases and V 2 bases, and 4 bases lay outside the gene matches. This CDR3 has 14 amino acids. CDR1 and CDR2 from the germline V gene are LGHDT and YNNKEL (reference sequence).

This chain links TRBV30 with TRBJ1-2, with 12 positions matching TRBD1. The length of the CDR3 is 15 residues. Germline loops: CDR1 GTSNPN, CDR2 SVGIG (reference sequence). The trim removed 5 bases at V and 2 bases at J, leaving 6 bases unmatched. The CDR3 DNA follows: TGTGCCTGGGGGACAGGGGGCTCCCACAACTATGGCTACACCTTC. It encodes CAWGTGGSHNYGYTF.

The gene calls are TRBV30 and TRBJ1-2, with a tentative D call TRBD1 (5 bases). The CDR3 has 13 residues. The germline V gene has CDR1 GTSNPN and CDR2 SVGIG (reference sequence). Trimming shortened V by 4 bases and J by 6 bases, and 15 bases separated the two germline ends. CDR3 DNA: TGTGCCTGGACTTCGGGGGGAATCCATGGCTACACCTTC. Encoded protein: CAWTSGGIHGYTF.